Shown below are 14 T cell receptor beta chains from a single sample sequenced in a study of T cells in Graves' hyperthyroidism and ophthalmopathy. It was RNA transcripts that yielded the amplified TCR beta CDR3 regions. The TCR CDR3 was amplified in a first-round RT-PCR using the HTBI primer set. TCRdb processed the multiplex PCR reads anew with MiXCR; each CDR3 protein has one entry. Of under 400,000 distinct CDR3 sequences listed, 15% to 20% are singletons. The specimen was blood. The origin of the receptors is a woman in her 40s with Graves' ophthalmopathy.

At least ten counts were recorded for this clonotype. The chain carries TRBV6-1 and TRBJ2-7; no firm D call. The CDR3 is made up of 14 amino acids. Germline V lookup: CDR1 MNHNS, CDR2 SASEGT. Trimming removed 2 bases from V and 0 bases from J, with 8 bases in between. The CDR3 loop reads CASSEMGSSYEQYF. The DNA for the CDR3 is TGTGCCAGCAGTGAAATGGGTAGCTCCTACGAGCAGTACTTC.

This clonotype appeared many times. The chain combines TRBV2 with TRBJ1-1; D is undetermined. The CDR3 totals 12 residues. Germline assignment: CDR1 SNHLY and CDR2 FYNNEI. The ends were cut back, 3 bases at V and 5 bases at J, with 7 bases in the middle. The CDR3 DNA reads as TGTGCCAGCAGTGATCTGGGTACTGAAGCTTTCTTT. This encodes CASSDLGTEAFF.

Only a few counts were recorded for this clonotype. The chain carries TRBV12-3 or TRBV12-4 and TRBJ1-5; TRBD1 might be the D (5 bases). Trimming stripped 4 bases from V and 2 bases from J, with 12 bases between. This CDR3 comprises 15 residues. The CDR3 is CASSSGLIGNQPQHF. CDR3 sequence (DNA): TGTGCCAGCAGTTCGGGACTTATAGGCAATCAGCCCCAGCATTTT.

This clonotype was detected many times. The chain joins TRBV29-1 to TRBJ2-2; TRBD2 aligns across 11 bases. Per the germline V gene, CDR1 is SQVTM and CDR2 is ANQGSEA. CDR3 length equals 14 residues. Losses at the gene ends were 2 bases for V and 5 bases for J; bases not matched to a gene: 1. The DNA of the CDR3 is TGCAGCGTTGAACTAGCGGGAGGTACCGGGGAGCTGTTTTTT. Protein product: CSVELAGGTGELFF.

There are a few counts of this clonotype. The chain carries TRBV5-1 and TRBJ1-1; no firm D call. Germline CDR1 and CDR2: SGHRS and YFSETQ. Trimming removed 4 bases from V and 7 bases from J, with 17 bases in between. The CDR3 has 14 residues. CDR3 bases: TGCGCCAGCAGCCGCGAGGGAGGGCCGGGTGAAGCTTTCTTT. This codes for CASSREGGPGEAFF.

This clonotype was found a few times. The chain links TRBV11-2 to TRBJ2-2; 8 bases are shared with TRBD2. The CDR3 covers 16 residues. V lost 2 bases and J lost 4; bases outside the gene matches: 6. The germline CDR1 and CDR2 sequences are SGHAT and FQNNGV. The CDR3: CASSLKAGDLTGELFF. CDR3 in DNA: TGTGCCAGCAGCTTAAAAGCGGGAGACCTCACCGGGGAGCTGTTTTTT.

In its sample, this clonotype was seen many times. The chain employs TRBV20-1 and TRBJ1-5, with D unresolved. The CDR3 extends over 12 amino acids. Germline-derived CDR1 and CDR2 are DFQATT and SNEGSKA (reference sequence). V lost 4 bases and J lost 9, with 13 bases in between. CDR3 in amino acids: CSAKAPTGPQHF. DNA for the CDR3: TGCAGTGCTAAGGCCCCGACGGGGCCCCAGCATTTT.

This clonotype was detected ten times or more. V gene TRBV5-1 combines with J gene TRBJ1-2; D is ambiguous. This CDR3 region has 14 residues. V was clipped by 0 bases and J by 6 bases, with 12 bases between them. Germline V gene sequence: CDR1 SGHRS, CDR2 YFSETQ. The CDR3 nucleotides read TGCGCCAGCAGCTTGGCCGCGGTGGTCAATGGCTACACCTTC. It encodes CASSLAAVVNGYTF.

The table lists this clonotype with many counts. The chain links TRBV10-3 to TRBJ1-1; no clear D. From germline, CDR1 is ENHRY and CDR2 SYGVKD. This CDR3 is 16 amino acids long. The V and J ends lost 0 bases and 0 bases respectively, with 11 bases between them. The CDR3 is CAISESMSELNTEAFF. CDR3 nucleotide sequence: TGTGCCATCAGTGAGTCCATGTCAGAGTTGAACACTGAAGCTTTCTTT.

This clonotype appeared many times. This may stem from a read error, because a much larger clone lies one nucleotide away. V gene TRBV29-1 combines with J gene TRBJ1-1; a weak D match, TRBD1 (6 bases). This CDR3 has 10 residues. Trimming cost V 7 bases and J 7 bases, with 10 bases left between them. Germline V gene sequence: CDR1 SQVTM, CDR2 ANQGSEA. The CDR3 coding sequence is TGCAGCGCAGGGGACATTGAAGCTTTCTTT. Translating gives CSAGDIEAFF.

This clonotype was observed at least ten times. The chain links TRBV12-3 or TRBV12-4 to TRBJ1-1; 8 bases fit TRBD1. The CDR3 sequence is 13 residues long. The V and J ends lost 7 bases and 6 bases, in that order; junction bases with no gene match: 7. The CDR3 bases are TGTGCCAGCATTGACAGGGGAGTGTCTGAAGCTTTCTTT. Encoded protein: CASIDRGVSEAFF.

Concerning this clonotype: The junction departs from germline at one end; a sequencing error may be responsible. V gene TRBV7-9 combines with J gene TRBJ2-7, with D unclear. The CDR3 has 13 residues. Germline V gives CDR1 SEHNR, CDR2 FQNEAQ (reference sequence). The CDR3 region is CASSADPAYEQYF. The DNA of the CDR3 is TGTGCCAGCAGCGCCGACCCGGCCTACGAGCAATACTTC.

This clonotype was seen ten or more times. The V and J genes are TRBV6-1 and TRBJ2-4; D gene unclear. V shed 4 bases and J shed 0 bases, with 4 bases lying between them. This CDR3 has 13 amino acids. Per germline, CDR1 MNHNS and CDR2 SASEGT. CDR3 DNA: TGTGCCAGCAGTGGGGGAGCCAAAAACATTCAGTACTTC. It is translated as CASSGGAKNIQYF.

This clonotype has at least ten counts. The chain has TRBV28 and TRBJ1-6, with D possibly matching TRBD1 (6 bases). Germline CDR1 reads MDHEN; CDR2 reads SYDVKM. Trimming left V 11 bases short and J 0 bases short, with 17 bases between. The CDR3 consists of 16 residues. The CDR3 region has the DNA TGTGCCTCCTGCCCAGGGGCGAGCTCCTATAATTCACCCCTCCACTTT. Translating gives CASCPGASSYNSPLHF.